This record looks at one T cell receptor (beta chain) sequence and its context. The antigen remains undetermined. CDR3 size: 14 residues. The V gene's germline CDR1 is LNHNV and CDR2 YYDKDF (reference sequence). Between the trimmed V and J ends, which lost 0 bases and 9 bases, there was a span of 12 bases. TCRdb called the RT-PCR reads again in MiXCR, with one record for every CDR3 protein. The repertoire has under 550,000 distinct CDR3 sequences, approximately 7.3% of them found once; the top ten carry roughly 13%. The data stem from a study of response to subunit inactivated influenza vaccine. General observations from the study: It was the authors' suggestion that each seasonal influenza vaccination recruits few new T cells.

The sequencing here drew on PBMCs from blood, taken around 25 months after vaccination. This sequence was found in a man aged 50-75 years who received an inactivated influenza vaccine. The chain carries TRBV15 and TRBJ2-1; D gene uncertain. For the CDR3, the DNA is TGTGCCACCAGCAGAGATCTTGGGTCGACTGAGCAGTTCTTC. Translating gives CATSRDLGSTEQFF.